Here is one TCR beta chain with its context. Its antigen is unidentified. It was at deep level that the assay was run. The data were produced by immunoSEQ multiplex PCR, yet TCRdb's version contains in-frame clones alone and is incomplete. Among millions of clones, roughly 94% were seen once, and the ten largest hold around 1.1%. Naive CD8 populations comprised CD45RO-negative cells positively selected for CCR7, excluding terminally differentiated effector memory CD45RA+ cells. This record comes from a study of shared clonotypes between healthy human individuals. Study findings and constraints: What limited the represented genetic and exposure-history diversity was the small number of donors.

This sequence originates from a man younger than 35 in good health. Sequencing input: naive CD8+ T cells sorted from blood.

CDR3 amino acids: CASANPSGAPSYEQYF. The CDR3, as DNA: TGTGCCAGCGCAAATCCTTCGGGCGCCCCTAGTTACGAGCAGTACTTC. This sequence joins TRBV2 and TRBJ2-7, with unresolved D. Per the germline V gene, CDR1 is SNHLY and CDR2 is FYNNEI. The CDR3 contains 16 residues. Trimming removed 8 bases at V and 4 bases at J, with 24 bases between.